This T cell receptor beta chain was observed in a study of spatial heterogeneity in lung cancer. Study summary: Averaged across combinations, each unique TCR and UMI pairing appeared more than ten times in raw reads, which were uncorrected.

This clonotype was seen many times. The time point denotes: sample taken at primary tumor resection. Unsorted whole RNA samples from tumor, nontumor lung or frozen PBMC were sequenced. From the 5' RACE reads, TCRdb called clonotypes with MiXCR, one entry per CDR3 protein. The data contain some 21,000 distinct CDR3 sequences, approximately 4.2% of them singletons. The sequencing here drew on PBMCs, taken at surgery. The receptor was isolated from a male donor with early-stage non-small cell lung cancer.

The CDR3 is CASSLRFNQPQHF. The CDR3 DNA reads TGTGCCAGCAGCCTCAGGTTCAATCAGCCCCAGCATTTT. The chain joins TRBV6-5 to TRBJ1-5; D is unclear. The V end lost 6 bases, the J end lost 3 bases, and 9 bases lay between the germline ends. Germline CDR1 and CDR2: MNHEY and SVGAGI. The CDR3 consists of 13 residues.